This TCR beta chain was identified in a study of T cells in Graves' hyperthyroidism and ophthalmopathy. This clonotype was observed at least ten times. It was RNA transcripts that yielded the amplified TCR beta CDR3 regions. Researchers ran a first-round RT-PCR on the TCR CDR3 using the HTBI primer set. TCRdb processed the multiplex PCR reads anew with MiXCR; each CDR3 protein has one entry. Of 500,000 or so distinct CDR3 sequences in the sample, approximately 17% were seen once. The CDR3 loop spans 14 amino acids. The V and J ends lost 3 bases and 7 bases respectively, with 16 bases between them. The V gene's germline CDR1 is SGHTA and CDR2 FQGNSA.

V and J are TRBV7-2 and TRBJ2-7; D possibly corresponds to TRBD2 (6 bases). The specimen sequenced was blood. The clonotype was recovered from a woman aged 18-30 years with Graves' ophthalmopathy. The CDR3 nucleotides are TGTGCCAGCAGCTTGGCGGGGCCTGGATGGGAGCAGTACTTC. The encoded protein is CASSLAGPGWEQYF. The whole variable domain, remainder taken from reference TRBV7-2 and TRBJ2-7, is GAGVSQSPSNKVTEKGKDVELRCDPISGHTALYWYRQSLGQGLEFLIYFQGNSAPDKSGLPSDRFSAERTGGSVSTLTIQRTQQEDSAVYLCASSLAGPGWEQYFGPGTRLTVT.